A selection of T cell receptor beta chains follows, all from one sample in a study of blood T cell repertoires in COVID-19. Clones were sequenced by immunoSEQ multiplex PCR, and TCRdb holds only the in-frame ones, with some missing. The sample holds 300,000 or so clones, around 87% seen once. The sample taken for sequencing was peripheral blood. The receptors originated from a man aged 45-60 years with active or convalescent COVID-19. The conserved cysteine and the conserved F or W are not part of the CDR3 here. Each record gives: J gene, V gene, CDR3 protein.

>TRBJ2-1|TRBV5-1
ASSLGWTSSNEQF
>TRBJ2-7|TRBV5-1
ASSLAPDMNVYYEQY
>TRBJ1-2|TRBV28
ASRVTGVDYGYT
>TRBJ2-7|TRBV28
ASSSRQGGYEQY
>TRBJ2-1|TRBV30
AWSEASGRNEQF
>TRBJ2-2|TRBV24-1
ATSDSQGAGELF
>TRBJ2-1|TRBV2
ASIDDRVFEQF
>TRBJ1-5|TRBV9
ASSLGGDNQPQH
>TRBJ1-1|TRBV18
ASSPTGPGDTEAF
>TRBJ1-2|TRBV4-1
ASSQDLQGNYGYT
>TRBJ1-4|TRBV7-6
ASNRGPNEKLF
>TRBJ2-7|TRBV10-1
ASSEYGTANPEEQY
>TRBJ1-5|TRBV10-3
AISEGQDQPQH
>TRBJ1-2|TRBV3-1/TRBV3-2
ASSLRHFPFPNYGYT
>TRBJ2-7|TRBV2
ASSEGQAMQY
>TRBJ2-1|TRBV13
ASSLRVNEQF
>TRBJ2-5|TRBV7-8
ASSSRAYREQGETQY
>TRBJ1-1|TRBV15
ATSPQGYRMNTEAF
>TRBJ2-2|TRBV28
ASRLEGGGTGELF
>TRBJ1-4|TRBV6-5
ASSYRGIEKLF
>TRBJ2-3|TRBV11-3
ASSLGLASTDTQY
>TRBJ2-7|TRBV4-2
ASNGVSGEQY
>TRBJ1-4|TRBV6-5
ASSYSGGTGEKKLF
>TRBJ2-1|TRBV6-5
ASKDGTSGHEQF
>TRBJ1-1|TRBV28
ASRTDPPEAF
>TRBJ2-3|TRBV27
ASSLGGKTNTQY
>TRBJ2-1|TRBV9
ASSVTGTSVYNEQF
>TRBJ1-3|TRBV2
ASSDTYGNTIY
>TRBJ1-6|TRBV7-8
ASSLSVNNSPLH
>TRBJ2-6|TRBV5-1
ASSLWGLDGANVLT
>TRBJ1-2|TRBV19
ASSRQGSANYGYT
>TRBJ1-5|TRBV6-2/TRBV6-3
ASSYGGKNQPQH
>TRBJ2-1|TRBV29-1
SVVEGTGQYNEQF
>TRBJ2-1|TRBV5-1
ASSWTSGRSSYNEQF
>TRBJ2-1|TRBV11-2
ASSLEAGRARYEQF
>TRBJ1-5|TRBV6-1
ASSEERNQPQH
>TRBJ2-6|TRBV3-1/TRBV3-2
ASSHSGSGANVLT
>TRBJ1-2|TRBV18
ASSPGTGGNLYGYT
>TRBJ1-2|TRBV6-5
ASRPPGTGYYGYT
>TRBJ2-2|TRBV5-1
ASSLDRDRVKLAGELF
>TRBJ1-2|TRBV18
ASSPRRQGASGYGYT
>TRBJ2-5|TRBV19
ASSTGTGSGETQY
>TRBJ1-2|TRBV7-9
ASSPLLTGGNYGYT
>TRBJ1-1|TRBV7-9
ASSLNRELNTEAF
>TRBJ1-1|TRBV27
ASSLYRAQNTEAF
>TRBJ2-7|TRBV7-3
ASSRDRGYEQY